The clone carrying this TCR beta chain was recorded at least ten times. Its antigen is unknown. These data are taken from a study of T cell repertoires in cytomegalovirus infection. On the study more broadly: Signatures in public TCR beta sequences pointed to both CMV infection and matching HLA type. Whole-study findings and limits: Cumulative frequency of public TCR beta families picked out carriers of CMV plus the relevant HLA. CMV-specific TCR beta clonotypes restricted by HLA-C dominated the ex vivo response.

V was shortened by 0 bases and J by 2 bases, with 5 bases between the two germline ends. This CDR3 is 14 amino acids long. Germline V gene sequence: CDR1 MGHRA, CDR2 YSYEKL. TCRdb called the reads again in MiXCR, with one record for every CDR3 protein. This sample has 100,000 to 150,000 distinct CDR3 sequences; less than 9.5% occur once, and the top ten carry around 10%. The V gene is TRBV4-1, the J gene TRBJ2-1; D is ambiguous. The sequenced material came from PBMCs. The clonotype originates from a human donor in good health (CMV status not recorded). Some clones in this sample may be carry-over from other donors' samples. This CDR3 reads CASSQELPYNEQFF. The DNA for the CDR3 is TGCGCCAGCAGCCAAGAATTGCCCTACAATGAGCAGTTCTTC.